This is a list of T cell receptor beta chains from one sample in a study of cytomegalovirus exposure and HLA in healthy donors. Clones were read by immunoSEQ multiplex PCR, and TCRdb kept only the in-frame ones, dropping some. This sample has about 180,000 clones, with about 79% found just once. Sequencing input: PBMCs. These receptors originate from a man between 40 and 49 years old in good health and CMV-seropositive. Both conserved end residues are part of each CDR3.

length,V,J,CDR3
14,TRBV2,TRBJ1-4,CASSGQGAGEKLFF
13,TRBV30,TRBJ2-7,CAWSRGVSYEQYF
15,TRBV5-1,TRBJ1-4,CASSKTGTGDEKLFF
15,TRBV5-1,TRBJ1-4,CASSLEGQGTEKLFF
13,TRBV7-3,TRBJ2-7,CASSLTELSEQYF
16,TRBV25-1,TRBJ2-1,CASSEHAPERYNEQFF
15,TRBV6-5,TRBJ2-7,CASRQAGAVSYEQYF
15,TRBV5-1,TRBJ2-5,CASSPHRGDQETQYF
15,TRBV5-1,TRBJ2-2,CASSLGQGASGELFF
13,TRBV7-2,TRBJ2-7,CASSSGQANEQYF
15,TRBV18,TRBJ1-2,CASSGQLQSGGGYTF
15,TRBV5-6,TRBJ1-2,CASSRQVQLNDGYTF
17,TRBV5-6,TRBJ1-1,CASRAGQGTVMNTEAFF
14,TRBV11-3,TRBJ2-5,CASSFRDIQETQYF
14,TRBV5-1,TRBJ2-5,CATSPGQGGETQYF
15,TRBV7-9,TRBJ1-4,CASSATGQLNEKLFF
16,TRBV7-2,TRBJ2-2,CASSYGGSVSAGELFF
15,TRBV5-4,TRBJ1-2,CASSDSGTGEYGYTF
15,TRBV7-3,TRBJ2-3,CASSLYLAAPGTQYF